A single sample is the source of the 27 T cell receptor beta chains below, sequenced in a study of cytomegalovirus exposure and HLA in healthy donors. The PCR made use of 60 Vbeta and 13 Jbeta primers. Using immunoSEQ multiplex PCR, the repertoire was profiled, and TCRdb retains in-frame clones only, with some absent. In the table there are 150,000 to 200,000 clones, approximately 77% of which are singletons. Material for sequencing was PBMCs. Receptors were obtained from a male donor in good health and CMV-seropositive.

This chain connects TRBV5-4 to TRBJ2-2; possible D gene TRBD2, 6 bases. Germline CDR1 SGHNT, CDR2 YYREEE (reference sequence). The CDR3 contains 16 residues. With 0 bases removed from V and 3 bases from J, the gap between germline ends came to 12 bases. CDR3 residues: CASSLAQRVDTGELFF. The CDR3 bases are TGTGCCAGCAGCTTGGCCCAGCGGGTAGACACCGGGGAGCTGTTTTTT.

This chain joins TRBV6-1 and TRBJ1-1, with 7 bases that match TRBD1. The CDR3 has 15 amino acids. Germline CDR1 is MNHNS and CDR2 is SASEGT. After removal of 6 bases from V and 0 bases from J, the junction contained 7 bases not matched to a gene. The CDR3 spells CASRATGRMNTEAFF. CDR3 bases: TGTGCCAGCAGGGCGACAGGGCGAATGAACACTGAAGCTTTCTTT.

The rearrangement links TRBV11-3 to TRBJ2-2; no clear D. The CDR3 length is 14 residues. Germline V gives CDR1 SGHNT, CDR2 YENEEA. Trimming removed 2 bases from V and 0 bases from J, with 4 bases in between. DNA of the CDR3: TGTGCCAGCAGCTTATGGCCGAACACCGGGGAGCTGTTTTTT. Protein sequence: CASSLWPNTGELFF.

The chain carries TRBV5-6 and TRBJ1-2; 7 bases fit TRBD1. The CDR3 consists of 13 residues. Germline V gene data show CDR1 as SGHDT and CDR2 as YYEEEE. Losses at the gene ends were 4 bases for V and 11 bases for J; bases not matched to a gene: 11. In nucleotides, the CDR3 is TGTGCCAGCAGCCGACAGGGACTTAGCTGGTACACCTTC. Its protein product is CASSRQGLSWYTF.

The genes are TRBV6-5 and TRBJ1-1; D is unresolved. The length of the CDR3 is 15 residues. V dropped 6 bases and J dropped 0 bases, with 14 bases sitting between them. The germline gives CDR1 MNHEY, CDR2 SVGAGI. The DNA for the CDR3 is TGTGCCAGCAGACCAAACGGACTGATGAACACTGAAGCTTTCTTT. Translating gives CASRPNGLMNTEAFF.

On this clone: Additional DNA sequences in this sample encode the identical CDR3. V gene TRBV10-3 combines with J gene TRBJ2-7; tentatively, D is TRBD2 (5 bases). Germline lookup yields CDR1 ENHRY and CDR2 SYGVKD. The CDR3 length is 14 residues. Trimming cost V 0 bases and J 1 base, with 7 bases left between them. The CDR3 nucleotides are TGTGCCATCAGTGAGTCGGGCGGGTCCTACGAGCAGTACTTC. Translation: CAISESGGSYEQYF.

The V and J genes are TRBV14 and TRBJ2-7; 11 positions match TRBD2. The length of the CDR3 is 15 residues. Germline V gives CDR1 SGHDN, CDR2 FVKESK. J gave up 4 bases and V 2 bases, and 4 bases lay outside the gene matches. Here the CDR3 DNA reads TGTGCCAGCAGCCAAACTAGCGGGGGACCGTACGAGCAGTACTTC. Translated: CASSQTSGGPYEQYF.

The rearrangement links TRBV6-5 to TRBJ1-2; TRBD1 might be the D (6 bases). CDR3 size: 15 residues. CDR1 and CDR2 from the germline V gene are MNHEY and SVGAGI. Between the trimmed V and J ends, which lost 5 bases and 3 bases, there was a span of 16 bases. The chain's CDR3 is CASSHGGPADYGYTF. CDR3 nucleotides: TGTGCCAGCAGTCACGGGGGGCCTGCTGACTATGGCTACACCTTC.

The chain joins TRBV5-6 to TRBJ2-5; a weak D match, TRBD1 (5 bases). This CDR3 contains 13 residues. Germline V gene lookup returns CDR1 SGHDT and CDR2 YYEEEE. Trimming took 4 bases from V and 2 from J, leaving 9 bases between them. The CDR3 nucleotides are TGTGCCAGCAGCGTCGGACATCAAGAGACCCAGTACTTC. It codes for CASSVGHQETQYF.

The rearrangement joins TRBV6-6 to TRBJ2-2; TRBD1 matches 9 bases. In germline, CDR1 is MNHNY, CDR2 SVGAGI (reference sequence). The CDR3 runs 15 residues. V trimming: 8 bases; J trimming: 5 bases; junction bases outside the gene matches: 9. The CDR3 DNA follows: TGTGCCAGCCACCCCGGGACAGGGACTACCGGGGAGCTGTTTTTT. This encodes CASHPGTGTTGELFF.

As regards this clone: No conserved phenylalanine or tryptophan ends this CDR3, so it is likely a read error. The J gene is TRBJ1-5, the V gene TRBV6-1, with 8 bases matching TRBD1. This CDR3 is built from 16 residues. With 4 bases clipped from V and 0 bases from J, the junction kept 5 bases outside the gene matches. From germline, CDR1 is MNHNS and CDR2 SASEGT. CDR3 DNA: TGTGCCAGCAGTGCTAACAGGGGGAGTAGCAATCAGCCCCAGCATTCT. This sequence encodes CASSANRGSSNQPQHS.

Concerning this clone itself: The junction does not match germline at one end; this may be a read error. This chain links TRBV7-9 with TRBJ1-6; the match to TRBD1 covers 9 bases. Germline CDR1 SEHNR, CDR2 FQNEAQ (reference sequence). The CDR3 loop spans 15 amino acids. The CDR3: CSSSLQGADNSPLHF. CDR3 in DNA: TGTTCCAGCAGCTTACAGGGGGCCGATAATTCACCCCTCCACTTT.

This rearrangement joins TRBV6-6 to TRBJ1-5; D unclear. The CDR3 is 13 amino acids. V was clipped by 6 bases and J by 7 bases, with 13 bases between them. Germline V gene data show CDR1 as MNHNY and CDR2 as SVGAGI (reference sequence). The chain's CDR3 is CASRLQVGQPQHF. The CDR3 bases are TGTGCCAGCAGACTCCAGGTAGGACAGCCCCAGCATTTT.

This chain uses TRBV7-9 with TRBJ2-1; TRBD2 aligns across 8 bases. The germline gives CDR1 SEHNR, CDR2 FQNEAQ (reference sequence). CDR3 length: 16 amino acids. The V segment lost 5 bases and the J segment 4 bases; nucleotides outside the gene matches: 10. The CDR3 is CASSPGGGTNYNEQFF. In DNA, the CDR3 is TGTGCCAGCAGCCCAGGCGGGGGGACGAATTACAATGAGCAGTTCTTC.

V and J are TRBV5-1 and TRBJ2-7, with D tentatively TRBD1 (5 bases). CDR3 length equals 14 residues. The ends were cut back, 1 base at V and 4 bases at J, with 12 bases in the middle. The germline gives CDR1 SGHRS, CDR2 YFSETQ. The CDR3 loop reads CASSLTAGKYEQYF. CDR3 bases: TGCGCCAGCAGCTTGACGGCAGGGAAATACGAGCAGTACTTC. The full variable domain, completed using reference TRBV5-1 and TRBJ2-7, is KAGVTQTPRYLIKTRGQQVTLSCSPISGHRSVSWYQQTPGQGLQFLFEYFSETQRNKGNFPGRFSGRQFSNSRSEMNVSTLELGDSALYLCASSLTAGKYEQYFGPGTRLTVT.

The chain carries TRBV5-5 and TRBJ2-1; D is undetermined. The CDR3 spans 14 residues. Germline V gene data show CDR1 as SGHKS and CDR2 as YYEKEE (reference sequence). Deletions cut 0 bases from V and 13 bases from J, with 17 bases between. The CDR3 DNA is TGTGCCAGCAGCTTGGTAAGCCCGCTTCCTCCACAGTTCTTC. Translation gives CASSLVSPLPPQFF. Using reference TRBV5-5 and TRBJ2-1 for the parts outside the CDR3, the full variable domain is DAGVTQSPTHLIKTRGQQVTLRCSPISGHKSVSWYQQVLGQGPQFIFQYYEKEERGRGNFPDRFSARQFPNYSSELNVNALLLGDSALYLCASSLVSPLPPQFFGPGTRLTVL.

The V gene is TRBV6-5, the J gene TRBJ2-7, with TRBD2 as a possible D gene (5 bases). V dropped 7 bases and J dropped 0 bases, with 16 bases sitting between them. The CDR3 spans 15 residues. From germline, CDR1 is MNHEY and CDR2 SVGAGI. The CDR3 here is CASTPGGLSSYEQYF. CDR3 bases: TGTGCCAGCACCCCCGGCGGGTTAAGCTCCTACGAGCAGTACTTC.

The J gene is TRBJ1-1, the V gene TRBV5-3; possible D gene TRBD1, 5 bases. TRBV5-3 is an open reading frame, and its role is uncertain. The CDR3 has 14 amino acids. The V end was cut by 0 bases, the J end by 0 bases, with 6 bases between. CDR3 sequence (DNA): TGTGCCAGAAGCTTGGCAGGGTTGAACACTGAAGCTTTCTTT. Protein product: CARSLAGLNTEAFF.

This clone was counted only a few times. The rearrangement joins TRBV2 to TRBJ1-1; D remains ambiguous. The V end was cut by 6 bases, the J end by 1 base, with 6 bases between. This CDR3 has 12 residues. Germline assignment: CDR1 SNHLY and CDR2 FYNNEI. The CDR3, as DNA: TGTGCCAGCAGGGGAGAGAACACTGAAGCTTTCTTT. Translating it yields CASRGENTEAFF.

In this sample, this clone turned up a few times. The chain combines TRBV30 with TRBJ1-5; D gene uncertain. The V and J ends lost 2 bases and 1 base respectively, with 18 bases between them. The germline V gene has CDR1 GTSNPN and CDR2 SVGIG (reference sequence). This CDR3 is 17 amino acids long. For the CDR3, the DNA is TGTGCCTGGAGTCTAGGTGCGGGAGCCCGCAGCAATCAGCCCCAGCATTTT. It encodes CAWSLGAGARSNQPQHF.

This chain connects TRBV30 to TRBJ1-4; 12 positions match TRBD1. The CDR3 consists of 15 residues. Unmatched junction bases numbered 2, after V lost 0 bases and J lost 6 bases. CDR1 and CDR2 from the germline V gene are GTSNPN and SVGIG (reference sequence). In DNA, the CDR3 is TGTGCCTGGAGTGTAGGGACAGGGGGCTATGAAAAACTGTTTTTT. This translates into CAWSVGTGGYEKLFF.

The J gene is TRBJ1-1, the V gene TRBV2, with D possibly being TRBD1 (5 bases). The V end lost 6 bases, the J end lost 0 bases, and 8 bases lay between the germline ends. Germline assignment: CDR1 SNHLY and CDR2 FYNNEI. This CDR3 is built from 13 residues. The chain's CDR3 is CASRGLMNTEAFF. CDR3 nucleotide sequence: TGTGCCAGCAGGGGACTGATGAACACTGAAGCTTTCTTT.

This clone came up once. The chain is built from TRBV4-1 and TRBJ2-6, with 8 bases that match TRBD1. With V trimmed by 2 bases and J by 0 bases, 3 bases remained unmatched. Germline V lookup: CDR1 MGHRA, CDR2 YSYEKL. This CDR3 is 17 amino acids long. The CDR3: CASSQQGASSGANVLTF. CDR3 nucleotide sequence: TGCGCCAGCAGCCAACAGGGGGCAAGCTCTGGGGCCAACGTCCTGACTTTC.

The chain uses TRBV29-1 and TRBJ1-4; 7 bases are shared with TRBD1. J was trimmed by 8 bases and V by 3 bases; bases with no gene match: 9. Germline V gives CDR1 SQVTM, CDR2 ANQGSEA. This CDR3 spans 14 amino acids. The CDR3 spells CSVDTAGGGEKLFF. The CDR3 DNA follows: TGCAGCGTTGATACGGCAGGGGGTGGAGAAAAACTGTTTTTT.

The chain carries TRBV11-3 and TRBJ1-4; TRBD1 agrees at 9 bases. J lost 6 bases, V lost 0 bases, and 5 bases had no gene match. The length of the CDR3 is 16 residues. Germline CDR1 SGHNT, CDR2 YENEEA. CDR3 sequence reads: CASSLDRDRGDEKLFF. The CDR3 DNA reads TGTGCCAGCAGCTTAGATCGAGACAGGGGGGATGAAAAACTGTTTTTT.

This clone was detected once. The chain is built from TRBV9 and TRBJ1-6, with a tentative D call TRBD1 (5 bases). In germline, CDR1 is SGDLS, CDR2 YYNGEE. V was pared by 0 bases and J by 10 bases, with 11 bases between. This CDR3 has 14 amino acids. CDR3 nucleotide sequence: TGTGCCAGCAGCGTAGTAGGGGTTGGATCACCCCTCCACTTT. Amino acid sequence: CASSVVGVGSPLHF.

The table lists this clone with a few counts. The CDR3 bases are TGTGCCAGCAGCCCAGACAGGAATGAAAAACTGTTTTTT. Translation: CASSPDRNEKLFF. This rearrangement joins TRBV7-9 to TRBJ1-4, with D tentatively TRBD1 (6 bases). CDR3 length: 13 residues. Germline-derived CDR1 and CDR2 are SEHNR and FQNEAQ (reference sequence). V was shortened by 5 bases and J by 5 bases, with 9 bases between the two germline ends.